The T cell receptor (beta chain) under discussion was sequenced for a study of cytomegalovirus exposure and HLA in healthy donors. Germline CDR1 is LGHNA and CDR2 is YNFKEQ. CDR3 length: 14 residues. The V gene lost 1 base and the J gene lost 9 bases, with 12 bases spanning the gap. This PCR relied on a set of 60 Vbeta primers and 13 Jbeta primers. Data came from immunoSEQ multiplex PCR; TCRdb stores just in-frame clones and leaves some out. Found here are 150,000 to 200,000 clones, 70% to 80% of them singletons; the top ten hold about 1.6%. The sample was PBMCs. The genes are TRBV4-2 and TRBJ2-2; D is possibly TRBD1 (5 bases). The receptor was derived from a man aged 35 to 55 in good health and CMV-seronegative. CDR3 nucleotide sequence: TGTGCCAGCAGCCAAGGTGGAACAGGATGGGAGCTGTTTTTT. Its protein is CASSQGGTGWELFF.